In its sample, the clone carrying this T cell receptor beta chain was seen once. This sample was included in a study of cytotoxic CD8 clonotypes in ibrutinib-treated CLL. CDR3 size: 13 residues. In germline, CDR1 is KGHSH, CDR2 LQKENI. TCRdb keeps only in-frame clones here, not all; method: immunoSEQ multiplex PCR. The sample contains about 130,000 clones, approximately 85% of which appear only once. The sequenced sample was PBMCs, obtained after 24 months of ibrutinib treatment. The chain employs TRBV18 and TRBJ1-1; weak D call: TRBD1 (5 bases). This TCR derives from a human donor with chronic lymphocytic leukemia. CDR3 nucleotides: TGTGCGAGCGGGGCCCCGATGAACACTGAAGCTTTCTTT. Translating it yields CASGAPMNTEAFF.